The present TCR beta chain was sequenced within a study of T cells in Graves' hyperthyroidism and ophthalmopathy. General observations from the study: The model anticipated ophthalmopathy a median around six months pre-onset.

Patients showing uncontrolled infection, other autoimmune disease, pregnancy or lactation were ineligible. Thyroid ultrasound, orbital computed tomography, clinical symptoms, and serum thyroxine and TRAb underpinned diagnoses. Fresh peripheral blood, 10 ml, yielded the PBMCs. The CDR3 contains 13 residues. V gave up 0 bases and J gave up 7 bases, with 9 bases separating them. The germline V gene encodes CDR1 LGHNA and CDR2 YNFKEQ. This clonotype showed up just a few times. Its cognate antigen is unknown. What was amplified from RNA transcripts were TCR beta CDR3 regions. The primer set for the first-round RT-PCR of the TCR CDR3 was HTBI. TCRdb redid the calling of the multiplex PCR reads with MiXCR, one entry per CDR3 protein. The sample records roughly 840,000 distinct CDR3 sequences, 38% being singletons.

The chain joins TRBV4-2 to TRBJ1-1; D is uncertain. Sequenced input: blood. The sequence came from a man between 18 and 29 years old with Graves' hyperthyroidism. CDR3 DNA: TGTGCCAGCAGCCAAGATCCCAGCAGTGAAGCTTTCTTT. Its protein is CASSQDPSSEAFF.